Listed below are T cell receptor beta chains from one sample, sequenced in a study of T cell repertoires in cytomegalovirus infection. TCRdb re-called the reads through MiXCR, storing one row per CDR3 protein. The data show 200,000 to 300,000 distinct CDR3 sequences, approximately 9% seen once. The sequenced sample consisted of PBMCs. These receptors originate from a human donor in good health (CMV status not recorded). Some clones in this sample may be carry-over from other donors' samples. Both conserved end residues are part of each CDR3. The order of the fields is CDR3 length, J gene, V gene, clone size, D gene, CDR3 protein, CDR3 DNA. A D gene is named only where the DNA matches it firmly. Part of the rows lack a size; the others show once, few, many or a class for expanded clones.

17,TRBJ1-1,TRBV6-5,many,NA,CASRTTGRGVERTEAFF,TGTGCCAGCAGAACCACAGGGAGAGGGGTGGAACGCACTGAAGCTTTCTTT
15,TRBJ2-7,TRBV7-3,many,NA,CASSLSGGGSYEQYF,TGTGCCAGCAGCTTATCTGGGGGCGGCTCCTACGAGCAGTACTTC
14,TRBJ2-2,TRBV7-8,many,TRBD2,CASGLAGVNGELFF,TGTGCCAGCGGCCTAGCGGGAGTTAACGGGGAGCTGTTTTTT
11,TRBJ2-7,TRBV7-9,many,NA,CASSLHYEQYF,TGTGCCAGCAGCTTACACTACGAGCAGTACTTC
13,TRBJ1-2,TRBV12-3/TRBV12-4,NA,NA,CASSRAINYGYTF,TGTGCCAGCAGCCGCGCCATCAACTATGGCTACACCTTC
15,TRBJ1-1,TRBV7-2,NA,NA,CASSLVTGMNTEAFF,TGTGCCAGCAGCCTAGTTACAGGGATGAACACTGAAGCTTTCTTT
15,TRBJ1-1,TRBV3-1,many,NA,CASSQEPGMNTEAFF,TGTGCCAGCAGCCAAGAGCCGGGAATGAACACTGAAGCTTTCTTT
13,TRBJ2-2,TRBV9,many,NA,CASSVEYGGQLFF,TGTGCCAGCAGCGTAGAGTACGGCGGCCAGCTGTTTTTT
14,TRBJ2-1,TRBV29-1,many,TRBD2,CSSLKDRGGHEQFF,TGCAGCTCATTGAAGGATAGGGGAGGGCATGAGCAGTTCTTC
15,TRBJ1-6,TRBV19,NA,NA,CASNSDLGPSSPLHF,TGTGCCAGTAATTCCGACTTGGGTCCCTCATCACCCCTCCACTTT
17,TRBJ2-3,TRBV24-1,few,NA,CATSDLYRSGFPDTQYF,TGTGCCACCAGTGACCTGTATAGGTCTGGGTTCCCAGATACGCAGTATTTT
15,TRBJ2-4,TRBV7-9,many,NA,CASSLYTNRENIQYF,TGTGCCAGCAGCTTATATACGAACAGGGAAAACATTCAGTACTTC
15,TRBJ2-7,TRBV7-2,many,NA,CASSLEGRTDYEQYF,TGTGCCAGCAGCTTAGAGGGGAGAACAGACTACGAGCAGTACTTC
15,TRBJ2-3,TRBV20-1,NA,TRBD2,CSAKASGSSRDTQYF,TGCAGTGCTAAGGCTAGCGGGAGTTCTAGGGATACGCAGTATTTT
13,TRBJ2-7,TRBV3-1,NA,NA,CASSQAQRYEQYF,TGTGCCAGCAGCCAAGCACAGCGGTACGAGCAGTACTTC
15,TRBJ2-2,TRBV18,few,NA,CASSPKEGNTGELFF,TGTGCCAGCTCACCAAAAGAGGGAAACACCGGGGAGCTGTTTTTT
13,TRBJ1-2,TRBV7-2,many,NA,CASSPELGRGYTF,TGTGCCAGCAGCCCCGAGCTCGGACGGGGCTACACCTTC
18,TRBJ2-6,TRBV7-2,many,TRBD2,CASSLTSGGLSGANVLTF,TGTGCCAGCAGCCTTACTAGCGGGGGCCTCTCTGGGGCCAACGTCCTGACTTTC
15,TRBJ2-7,TRBV28,NA,TRBD1,CASSSPGTVVYEQYF,TGTGCCAGCAGTTCCCCCGGGACAGTAGTCTACGAGCAGTACTTC
15,TRBJ2-5,TRBV20-1,few,TRBD2,CSATGLGGSQETQYF,TGCAGTGCAACGGGACTAGGGGGGTCTCAAGAGACCCAGTACTTC
16,TRBJ1-1,TRBV7-2,many,NA,CASSLFPGGGATEAFF,TGTGCCAGCAGCTTATTTCCCGGCGGTGGCGCCACTGAAGCTTTCTTT
15,TRBJ1-1,TRBV6-2/TRBV6-3,few,TRBD1,CASSSAGTGKPEAFF,TGTGCCAGCAGTTCCGCCGGGACAGGGAAACCTGAAGCTTTCTTT
15,TRBJ1-5,TRBV7-6,few,TRBD1,CASSLLAGGYQPQHF,TGTGCCAGCAGCTTATTAGCAGGGGGTTATCAGCCCCAGCATTTT
16,TRBJ2-6,TRBV11-2,NA,NA,CASSLGGVTGANVLTF,TGTGCCAGCAGCTTAGGAGGGGTGACTGGGGCCAACGTCCTGACTTTC
18,TRBJ1-4,TRBV4-1,NA,NA,CASRRTSGTDGRREKLFF,TGCGCCAGCAGACGGACATCCGGGACGGACGGTAGAAGGGAAAAACTGTTTTTT